This TCR beta chain was documented in a study of T cell clonality in common variable immunodeficiency. Findings and limits, study-wide: Fewer TCRbeta clones were shared among CVID subjects than controls.

Control and CVID samples contributed equal amounts of genomic DNA. Clones were read by immunoSEQ multiplex PCR, and TCRdb kept only the in-frame ones, dropping some. The table lists more than 30,000 clones, with no singletons. This clone was seen ten or more times. Its target is unknown. The junction departs from the called germline gene at one end, perhaps through a read error. Most patients and controls had Caucasian heritage. Heparinized whole blood, roughly 5 to 9 ml, came from each donor. The TCR comes from a person aged 18-70 years in good health. Sequenced: peripheral blood mononuclear cells.

CDR3 DNA, as far as it was read: TGCGCCAGCAGCCTTTCAGGGAGCTCCTATAATTCACCC. Translating gives CASSLSGSSYNSP. In full, the CDR3 reads CASSLSGSSYNSPLHF. The rearrangement uses TRBV4-2 and TRBJ1-6; D may be TRBD1 (5 bases). The read comes to an end 3 residues before the CDR3 does, leaving the germline J gene to fill in the end. The CDR3 covers 16 residues. Germline V gives CDR1 LGHNA, CDR2 YNFKEQ.